This entry is about one T cell receptor (beta chain). Its antigen remains unknown. The data derive from a study of shared clonotypes between healthy human individuals. Study-level background: Used for every donor were three CD4 naive, three CD4 memory, two CD8 naive and one CD8 memory plate.

Naive CD8 cells lacked CD45RO, underwent positive selection for CCR7 and left out terminally differentiated effector memory CD45RA+ cells. All participating donors were Caucasian adults from Nashville, Tennessee. General study points: Naive subsets generally had larger estimated richness than memory subsets.

The length of the CDR3 is 15 residues. The germline CDR1 and CDR2 sequences are MGHRA and YSYEKL. With V trimmed by 2 bases and J by 2 bases, 5 bases remained unmatched. TCRdb keeps only in-frame clones here, not all; method: immunoSEQ multiplex PCR. The table shows about 2 million clones, with just under 95% occurring only once. The sample comprised naive CD8+ T cells sorted from blood. The clonotype was recovered from a man between 18 and 29 years old in good health. This sequence joins TRBV4-1 and TRBJ1-2; TRBD1 matches 7 bases. The CDR3 sequence is CASSQTLQGNYGYTF. CDR3 DNA sequence: TGCGCCAGCAGCCAAACGTTACAGGGGAACTATGGCTACACCTTC.